The T cell receptor (beta chain) described here comes from a study of T cells in Graves' hyperthyroidism and ophthalmopathy. Study details: Any treatment followed the collection of peripheral blood at initial diagnosis.

CDR1 and CDR2 from the germline V gene are MDHEN and SYDVKM. This CDR3 has 13 residues. V lost 8 bases, J lost 7 bases, and 15 bases lay in between. Authors of the study amplified TCR beta CDR3 regions from RNA transcripts. First-round RT-PCR targeting the TCR CDR3 was performed with the HTBI primer set. TCRdb re-derived calls from the multiplex PCR reads in MiXCR, one entry per CDR3 protein. The profile covers 250,000 to 300,000 distinct CDR3 sequences, with around 15% appearing a single time and 30% taken by the ten largest. This clonotype appeared a few times. Its antigen is still unknown. The study excluded patients with uncontrolled infection, other autoimmune disease, pregnancy or lactation. PBMCs were sourced from over 8.5 ml fresh peripheral blood. Points from the study as a whole: Ophthalmopathy was distinguished from stable hyperthyroidism by 13 V-J signatures.

The chain carries TRBV28 and TRBJ2-4; D is tentatively TRBD1 or TRBD2 (6 bases each). Source material: blood. The sequence came from a woman aged 45 to 65 with Graves' hyperthyroidism that later progressed to Graves' ophthalmopathy. CDR3 bases: TGTGCCAGCCAAATACAGGGAGGCAACATTCAGTACTTC. Its protein is CASQIQGGNIQYF.